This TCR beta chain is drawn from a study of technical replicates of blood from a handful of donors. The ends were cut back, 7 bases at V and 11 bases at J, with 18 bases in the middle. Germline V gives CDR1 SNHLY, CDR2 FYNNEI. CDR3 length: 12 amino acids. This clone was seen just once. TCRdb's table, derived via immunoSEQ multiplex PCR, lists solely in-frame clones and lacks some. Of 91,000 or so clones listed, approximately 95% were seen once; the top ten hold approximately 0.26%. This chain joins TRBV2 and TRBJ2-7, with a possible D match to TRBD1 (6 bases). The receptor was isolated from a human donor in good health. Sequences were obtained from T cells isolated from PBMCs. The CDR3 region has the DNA TGTGCCAGCACTGAGGACAGCTACGAAGAGTACTTC. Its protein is CASTEDSYEEYF.